This TCR beta chain was profiled in a study of T cell repertoires in cytomegalovirus infection (dated by TCRdb to about 2019). In the study overall: Alongside well-studied HLA-B-restricted epitopes, the peptide stimulations were aimed at recently identified HLA-C-restricted CMV epitopes, whose presentation resists viral immunomodulation. The HLA type of each donor mattered for the analysis, because public TCR beta signatures pointed to carriage of CMV infection along with the matching HLA type.

General study outcomes and caveats: The ex vivo response was dominated by HLA-C-restricted CMV-specific TCR beta clonotypes, which also provided the single most frequent clonotype in two of eight donors. Cumulative frequency of public TCR beta family members discriminated carriers of CMV infection plus the relevant HLA type in this cohort and an independent approximately 350-donor cohort.

Read against the paper, the sample's treatment or condition label means: in vitro stimulation with specific CMV peptide epitopes to enrich CMV-specific T cells. This clonotype showed up just a few times. There is no known antigen for this receptor. No much larger clonotype is one base removed from it; base qualities were not supplied. For sequencing, an Illumina HiSeq 1500 was employed. TCRdb applied fastp at Q25 and MiXCR to the public reads, then kept only in-frame beta chains. All rows with the same CDR3 protein become a single entry with the most common DNA and genes. For this sample the table gives roughly 80,000 distinct CDR3 sequences, of which more than 20% were detected only once. The ten largest clones represent roughly 50% of the sample. The source material was CD8+ T cells from cultured PBMCs, sampled from culture after CMV antigen stimulation. The source is a human donor in good health (CMV status not recorded). Some clones in this sample may be carry-over from other donors' samples.

The CDR3 has the sequence CASRPSYVGQEETQYF. The DNA sequence is given as TGTGCCAGCCGCCCCTCGTACGTGGGACAGGAAGAGACCCAGTACTTC. The rearrangement joined TRBV27 to TRBJ2-5; 8 nucleotides in the junction match TRBD1. Germline trimming: 8 bases from V, 3 bases from J; junction bases outside gene matches: 14. From its cysteine to its phenylalanine, the CDR3 spans 16 amino acids. Only CDR3 DNA is held: 48 bases, read in frame from base 1. CDR1 and CDR2 were assigned from the germline V gene (reference sequence) as MNHEY and SMNVEV.